A single sample gave rise to the 2 T cell receptor beta chains below, sequenced in a study of human T cells and chemical hapten exposure. One entry per CDR3 protein results from TCRdb running MiXCR on the RACE reads. The repertoire holds roughly 130,000 distinct CDR3 sequences, with around 8.3% as singletons. The time point is: healthy volunteer bleed at 2 weeks. Unfractionated whole blood yielded the extracted total RNA. The sample was whole blood. These receptors all stem from a male donor in good health. Some clones in this sample may be carry-over from other donors' samples.

V gene TRBV7-9 combines with J gene TRBJ2-4; 10 bases map to TRBD2. This CDR3 region has 16 residues. V lost 5 bases to trimming and J lost 0 bases; unmatched junction nucleotides: 4. The germline CDR1 and CDR2 sequences are SEHNR and FQNEAQ (reference sequence). In nucleotides, the CDR3 is TGTGCCAGCAGCACTCTAGCGGGGGTAGCCAAAAACATTCAGTACTTC. Protein: CASSTLAGVAKNIQYF.

CDR3 amino acids: CASSPIRDRDNEKLFF. The CDR3 nucleotides are TGTGCCAGCTCACCCATCCGGGACAGGGATAATGAAAAACTGTTTTTT. The rearrangement uses TRBV18 and TRBJ1-4, with 9 bases aligning to TRBD1. V was clipped by 3 bases and J by 4 bases; unmatched bases: 6. CDR1 and CDR2 (germline): KGHSH, LQKENI. The CDR3 has 16 residues.